This T cell receptor (beta chain) is drawn from a study of monozygotic twins with inflammatory bowel disease. Total RNA amounting to approximately 3,300 ng went into each TCR library. Each CDR3 protein gets one entry in TCRdb, which reprocessed the 5' RACE reads and gives no DNA. This listing includes 400,000 to 500,000 distinct CDR3 sequences. The CDR3 covers 13 residues. What was sequenced was blood. This TCR came from a human donor with ulcerative colitis or Crohn's disease, or a healthy co-twin of an affected twin (not recorded which). The J gene is TRBJ2-1, the V gene TRBV12-3 or TRBV12-4. CDR3 sequence reads: CASSLGHNNEQFF.